This T cell receptor (beta chain) was sequenced for a study of T cells in Graves' hyperthyroidism and ophthalmopathy. Study observations and caveats: In blood, most of the thyroid clonotypes expanded above 0.001 were also present.

Germline CDR1 is LGHNA and CDR2 is YSLEER. CDR3 size: 15 residues. J gave up 3 bases and V 5 bases, and 8 bases lay outside the gene matches. TCR beta CDR3 sequences were amplified from RNA transcripts. The TCR CDR3 first-round RT-PCR relied on the HTBI primer set. TCRdb re-derived calls from the multiplex PCR reads in MiXCR, one entry per CDR3 protein. The profile covers roughly 290,000 distinct CDR3 sequences, with about 17% appearing a single time and approximately 60% taken by the ten largest. With respect to this clonotype: The target antigen is unknown.

V is TRBV4-3 and J is TRBJ2-7; 9 nucleotides agree with TRBD1. The sequence came from a woman aged 60-75 years with Graves' ophthalmopathy. Sequences were obtained from blood. DNA for the CDR3: TGCGCCAGCAGCTTGGGGACAGGGAATTACTACGAGCAGTACTTC. Its translation is CASSLGTGNYYEQYF.